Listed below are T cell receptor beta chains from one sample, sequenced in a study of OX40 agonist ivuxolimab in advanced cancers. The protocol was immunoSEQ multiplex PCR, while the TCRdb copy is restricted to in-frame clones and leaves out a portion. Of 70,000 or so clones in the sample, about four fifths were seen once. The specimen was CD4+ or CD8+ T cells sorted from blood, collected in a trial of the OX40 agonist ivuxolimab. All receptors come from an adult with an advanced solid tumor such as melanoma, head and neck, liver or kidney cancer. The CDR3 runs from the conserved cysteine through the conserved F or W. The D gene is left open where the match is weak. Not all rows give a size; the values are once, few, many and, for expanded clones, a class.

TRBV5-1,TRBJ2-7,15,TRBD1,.,TGCGCCAGCAGCTTTTCCGGGACAGGGGCTTACGAGCAGTACTTC,CASSFSGTGAYEQYF
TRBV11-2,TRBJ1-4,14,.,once,TGTGCCAGCAGCCCTAGCGGTCTGCGAGAAAAACTGTTTTTT,CASSPSGLREKLFF
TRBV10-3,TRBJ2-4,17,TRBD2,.,TGTGCCATCAGTGAAGCTAGCGGGGGTTTAGCCAAAAACATTCAGTACTTC,CAISEASGGLAKNIQYF
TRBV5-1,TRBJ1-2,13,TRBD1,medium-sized,TGCGCCAGCAGCGTGGGGACAGCGTATGGCTACACCTTC,CASSVGTAYGYTF
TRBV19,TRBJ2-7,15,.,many,TGTGCCAGTAGTATGTTATCAGGAGGCCCCAACGAGCAGTACTTC,CASSMLSGGPNEQYF
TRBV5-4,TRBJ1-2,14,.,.,TGTGCCAGCAGCTCCCCGCACAGGATTTATGGCTACACCTTC,CASSSPHRIYGYTF
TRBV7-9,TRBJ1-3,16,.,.,TGTGCCAGCAGCTTACTAGGCCAATCCGAGGGAAACACCATATATTTT,CASSLLGQSEGNTIYF
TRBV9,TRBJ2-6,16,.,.,TGTGCCAGCAGCGTATCCCCAACATCTGGGGCCAACGTCCTGACTTTC,CASSVSPTSGANVLTF
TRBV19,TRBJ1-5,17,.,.,TGTGCCAGTAGTAGGAAATACGGGGACCTTAGCAATCAGCCCCAGCATTTT,CASSRKYGDLSNQPQHF
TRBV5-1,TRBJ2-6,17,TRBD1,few,TGCGCCAGCAGCACGGGACAGCCGGGCTCTGGGGCCAACGTCCTGACTTTC,CASSTGQPGSGANVLTF
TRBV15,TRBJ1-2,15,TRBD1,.,TGTGCCACCAGGACGGAGGGGGACAGAATCTATGGCTACACCTTC,CATRTEGDRIYGYTF
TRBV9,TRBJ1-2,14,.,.,TGTGCCAGCAGCGCACTTGAGGGGCGCGCCGGCTACACCTTC,CASSALEGRAGYTF
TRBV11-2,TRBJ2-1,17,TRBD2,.,TGTGCCAGCAGCTTTAGACTAGCGGCAAGCTCCTACAATGAGCAGTTCTTC,CASSFRLAASSYNEQFF
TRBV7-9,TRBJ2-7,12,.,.,TGTGCCAGCAGCCATTTACAGGGCGAGCAGTACTTC,CASSHLQGEQYF
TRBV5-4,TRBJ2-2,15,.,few,TGTGCCAGCAGCCTACGGACCACTAACACCGGGGAGCTGTTTTTT,CASSLRTTNTGELFF
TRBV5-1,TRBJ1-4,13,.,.,TGCGCCAGCAGCGCCCAGGGAAATGAAAAACTGTTTTTT,CASSAQGNEKLFF
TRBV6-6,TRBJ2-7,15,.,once,TGTGCCAGCAGTTTATCACACACTCTATCCTACGAGCAGTACTTC,CASSLSHTLSYEQYF
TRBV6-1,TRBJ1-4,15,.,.,TGTGCCAGCAGTGCCAACAGGAGGTCTAATGAAAAACTGTTTTTT,CASSANRRSNEKLFF
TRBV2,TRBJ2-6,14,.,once,TGTGCCAGCAGTGTCCCCGCTGGGGCCAACGTCCTGACTTTC,CASSVPAGANVLTF
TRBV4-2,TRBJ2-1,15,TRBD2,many,TGTGCCAGCAGCCAAGCGACTAGCGGGTACAATGAGCAGTTCTTC,CASSQATSGYNEQFF
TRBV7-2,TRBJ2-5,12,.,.,TGTGCCAGCAGCCCCCCTACAGAGACCCAGTACTTC,CASSPPTETQYF
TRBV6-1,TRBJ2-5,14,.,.,TGTGCCAGCATCCTCGACAGGCTACAAGAGACCCAGTACTTC,CASILDRLQETQYF
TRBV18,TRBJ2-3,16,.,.,TGTGCCAGCTCACAGGAAAGGGGGGCTGGCACAGATACGCAGTATTTT,CASSQERGAGTDTQYF
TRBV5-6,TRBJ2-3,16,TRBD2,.,TGTGCCAGCAGCTCTAGGACTAGCGGGGGGGAAGATACGCAGTATTTT,CASSSRTSGGEDTQYF
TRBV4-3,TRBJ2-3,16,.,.,TGCGCCAGCAGCCAAGATCACGGGCCATCCACAGATACGCAGTATTTT,CASSQDHGPSTDTQYF
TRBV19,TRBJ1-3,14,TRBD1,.,TGTGCCAGTAGTACAGGGGGAAGTGGAAACACCATATATTTT,CASSTGGSGNTIYF